The 29 T cell receptor beta chains presented below share a single source sample, sequenced in a study of cytomegalovirus exposure and HLA in healthy donors. Use of 60 Vbeta and 13 Jbeta primers characterized the PCR. Sequencing was performed with immunoSEQ multiplex PCR; in TCRdb, only in-frame clones are kept and a portion is missing. The table includes approximately 190,000 clones, around 73% detected once. The material sequenced was PBMCs. The receptors were gathered from a woman in her twenties or thirties in good health and CMV-seropositive.

The V and J genes are TRBV28 and TRBJ2-5, with D maybe TRBD1 (6 bases). The V and J ends lost 5 bases and 3 bases respectively, with 16 bases between them. Germline assignment: CDR1 MDHEN and CDR2 SYDVKM. CDR3 length: 15 residues. CDR3 nucleotides: TGTGCCAGCAGTGATTTGGGGGCAGAGGAAGAGACCCAGTACTTC. Protein sequence: CASSDLGAEEETQYF.

The chain couples TRBV6-5 to TRBJ2-7; TRBD2 aligns across 12 bases. V was pared by 2 bases and J by 2 bases, with 4 bases of the junction left unmatched. CDR3 size: 16 residues. Germline V gene data show CDR1 as MNHEY and CDR2 as SVGAGI. This CDR3 reads CASSYATSGGTYEQYF. Here the CDR3 DNA reads TGTGCCAGCAGTTACGCCACTAGCGGGGGGACCTACGAGCAGTACTTC.

V is TRBV19 and J is TRBJ1-2; no clear D. Trimming shortened V by 11 bases and J by 0 bases, and 13 bases separated the two germline ends. The CDR3 is 13 amino acids. CDR1 is LNHDA and CDR2 is SQIVND in the germline V gene (reference sequence). CDR3 nucleotide sequence: TGTGCCTCGGGTAAACCCCCTAACTATGGCTACACCTTC. This codes for CASGKPPNYGYTF.

This sequence joins TRBV7-2 and TRBJ1-2, with D perhaps TRBD1 (5 bases). Trimming cost V 6 bases and J 2 bases, with 13 bases left between them. The CDR3 loop spans 14 amino acids. Germline assignment: CDR1 SGHTA and CDR2 FQGNSA. DNA of the CDR3: TGTGCCAGCAGTCTAGGGGCAGGAAACTATGGCTACACCTTC. It translates to CASSLGAGNYGYTF.

The rearrangement links TRBV7-3 to TRBJ2-1; D gene uncertain. The V gene lost 2 bases and the J gene lost 5 bases, with 16 bases spanning the gap. Germline V gene sequence: CDR1 SGHTA, CDR2 FQGTGA. The CDR3 covers 16 residues. The DNA for the CDR3 is TGTGCCAGCAGCTTATACCCAGACACTTTGGACAATGAGCAGTTCTTC. Translated: CASSLYPDTLDNEQFF.

This chain connects TRBV6-6 to TRBJ1-1; tentative D call: TRBD1 (5 bases). Trimming removed 3 bases at V and 3 bases at J, with 14 bases between. Germline CDR1 is MNHNY and CDR2 is SVGAGI (reference sequence). The CDR3 contains 15 residues. The CDR3 DNA is TGTGCCAGCAGTTATAAAAGGGGCAGGGACACTGAAGCTTTCTTT. Protein: CASSYKRGRDTEAFF.

The chain is built from TRBV30 and TRBJ1-3, with 7 bases fitting TRBD1. Unmatched junction bases numbered 11, after V lost 2 bases and J lost 4 bases. The length of the CDR3 is 16 residues. Germline CDR1 GTSNPN, CDR2 SVGIG (reference sequence). The CDR3 is CAWSWGQFPKGNTIYF. CDR3 DNA sequence: TGTGCCTGGAGTTGGGGACAGTTCCCGAAGGGAAACACCATATATTTT.

This sequence joins TRBV5-4 and TRBJ2-5; D is ambiguous. The V and J ends lost 4 bases and 1 base respectively, with 8 bases between them. The CDR3 has 13 residues. CDR1 SGHNT and CDR2 YYREEE come from the germline V gene (reference sequence). Here the CDR3 reads CASSPGAQETQYF. As DNA, the CDR3 is TGTGCCAGCAGCCCAGGCGCCCAAGAGACCCAGTACTTC.

CDR3 nucleotides: TGTGCCAGCAGCCCGCGGGGCGCGGGTTCCTACAATGAGCAGTTCTTC. This codes for CASSPRGAGSYNEQFF. V usage is TRBV7-8 and J usage is TRBJ2-1; D possibly corresponds to TRBD2 (6 bases). Germline CDR1 and CDR2: SGHVS and FQNEAQ. Trimming took 5 bases from V and 1 from J, leaving 15 bases between them. This CDR3 is built from 16 residues. Complete variable domain (other parts from reference TRBV7-8 and TRBJ2-1): GAGVSQSPRYKVAKRGQDVALRCDPISGHVSLFWYQQALGQGPEFLTYFQNEAQLDKSGLPSDRFFAERPEGSVSTLKIQRTQQEDSAVYLCASSPRGAGSYNEQFFGPGTRLTVL.

V is TRBV7-2 and J is TRBJ1-5, with 7 bases aligning to TRBD1. The length of the CDR3 is 15 residues. Germline-derived CDR1 and CDR2 are SGHTA and FQGNSA. The J segment lost 0 bases and the V segment lost 5 bases, leaving 4 bases of the junction unmatched. CDR3: CASSPGQTSNQPQHF. In nucleotides, the CDR3 is TGTGCCAGCAGCCCGGGACAGACTAGCAATCAGCCCCAGCATTTT. Full variable domain (remainder filled in from reference TRBV7-2 and TRBJ1-5): GAGVSQSPSNKVTEKGKDVELRCDPISGHTALYWYRQSLGQGLEFLIYFQGNSAPDKSGLPSDRFSAERTGGSVSTLTIQRTQQEDSAVYLCASSPGQTSNQPQHFGDGTRLSIL.

This clone came up a few times. The rearrangement uses TRBV7-7 and TRBJ2-1, with 10 nucleotides matching TRBD2. The CDR3 has 14 amino acids. Germline V gene lookup returns CDR1 SSHAT and CDR2 FNYEAQ (reference sequence). Trimming took 4 bases from V and 10 from J; bases not matched to a gene: 7. The DNA for the CDR3 is TGTGCCAGCAGCTCTATTAGCGGGAGGAAGGAGCAGTTCTTC. This gives the protein CASSSISGRKEQFF.

The J gene is TRBJ2-3, the V gene TRBV9, with D maybe TRBD1 (5 bases). The CDR3 has 16 amino acids. In germline, CDR1 is SGDLS, CDR2 YYNGEE. V lost 3 bases and J 2 bases, leaving 16 bases between the germline ends. CDR3 DNA: TGTGCCAGCAGCGCCGAGCCAGGGTTGTCCACAGATACGCAGTATTTT. Residues: CASSAEPGLSTDTQYF.

This chain uses TRBV6-4 with TRBJ2-2; the D gene is possibly TRBD2 (6 bases). The CDR3 loop spans 14 amino acids. Germline loops: CDR1 MRHNA, CDR2 SNTAGT. Trimming left V 3 bases short and J 4 bases short, with 9 bases between. As DNA, the CDR3 is TGTGCCAGCAGTGAAGGAGGGGCCACCGGGGAGCTGTTTTTT. Its protein product is CASSEGGATGELFF.

The chain uses TRBV6-1 and TRBJ2-7; D is ambiguous. Germline V gives CDR1 MNHNS, CDR2 SASEGT. The V gene lost 8 bases and the J gene lost 0 bases, with 14 bases spanning the gap. This CDR3 is built from 14 residues. The CDR3 DNA is TGTGCCAGCGGGCCCATGGGCCTCTCCTACGAGCAGTACTTC. Protein sequence: CASGPMGLSYEQYF.

The gene calls are TRBV7-9 and TRBJ1-5; 8 nucleotides line up with TRBD1. Looked up from germline, CDR1 is SEHNR and CDR2 is FQNEAQ (reference sequence). Losses at the gene ends were 5 bases for V and 5 bases for J; bases not matched to a gene: 8. This CDR3 contains 15 residues. The CDR3 DNA reads TGTGCCAGCAGCCCCCCTTCAGGGGGCGATCAGCCCCAGCATTTT. Protein product: CASSPPSGGDQPQHF. Looking up the rest from reference TRBV7-9 and TRBJ1-5 gives the full variable domain: DTGVSQNPRHKITKRGQNVTFRCDPISEHNRLYWYRQTLGQGPEFLTYFQNEAQLEKSRLLSDRFSAERPKGSFSTLEIQRTEQGDSAMYLCASSPPSGGDQPQHFGDGTRLSIL.

This clone was detected once. The V and J genes are TRBV7-9 and TRBJ2-4; 7 bases are a match to TRBD1. After removal of 0 bases from V and 15 bases from J, the junction contained 11 bases not matched to a gene. The CDR3 has 14 residues. CDR1 is SEHNR, CDR2 FQNEAQ, per germline (reference sequence). The CDR3 reads CASSLARDSQFGYF. Written as DNA, the CDR3 is TGTGCCAGCAGCTTAGCCCGGGACAGCCAATTCGGGTACTTC.

The chain uses TRBV7-2 and TRBJ2-7; the D gene is possibly TRBD2 (6 bases). Germline V gives CDR1 SGHTA, CDR2 FQGNSA. The CDR3 spans 15 residues. V was clipped by 6 bases and J by 4 bases, with 19 bases between them. DNA of the CDR3: TGTGCCAGCAGGCAGGGCGGGGCCCCTGGGTACGAGCAGTACTTC. Encoded protein: CASRQGGAPGYEQYF.

This chain joins TRBV9 and TRBJ2-5, with 11 nucleotides matching TRBD2. Germline values: CDR1 SGDLS, CDR2 YYNGEE. There are 14 residues in the CDR3. V was pared by 7 bases and J by 0 bases, with 2 bases of the junction left unmatched. CDR3 sequence: CASSTSGNQETQYF. The CDR3 nucleotides are TGTGCCAGCTCGACTAGCGGGAACCAAGAGACCCAGTACTTC.

The CDR3: CASSVIGLHTDTQYF. CDR3 DNA sequence: TGTGCCAGCAGCGTGATCGGACTACACACAGATACGCAGTATTTT. The rearrangement uses TRBV9 and TRBJ2-3, with a possible D match to TRBD2 (6 bases). The CDR3 is 15 amino acids. V lost 2 bases to trimming and J lost 2 bases, with 12 bases between them. Germline CDR1 is SGDLS and CDR2 is YYNGEE.

This rearrangement joins TRBV28 to TRBJ1-1, with D maybe TRBD1 (5 bases). Between the trimmed V and J ends, which lost 5 bases and 3 bases, there was a span of 22 bases. Germline V lookup: CDR1 MDHEN, CDR2 SYDVKM. The CDR3 runs 17 residues. The CDR3 coding sequence is TGTGCCAGCAGTCACGGGGGGGGTAGAGGGGCGGACACTGAAGCTTTCTTT. It specifies CASSHGGGRGADTEAFF.

The chain couples TRBV7-8 to TRBJ2-7, with D perhaps TRBD2 (7 bases). Germline V lookup: CDR1 SGHVS, CDR2 FQNEAQ. The CDR3 sequence is 13 residues long. With 8 bases removed from V and 6 bases from J, the gap between germline ends came to 17 bases. The CDR3 is CASAKGGGTEQYF. CDR3 nucleotides: TGTGCCAGCGCCAAAGGGGGGGGGACCGAGCAGTACTTC.

This clone was observed a few times. The chain uses TRBV4-2 and TRBJ2-3; D is perhaps TRBD2 (5 bases). This CDR3 spans 14 amino acids. Looked up from germline, CDR1 is LGHNA and CDR2 is YNFKEQ. Trimming cost V 3 bases and J 6 bases, with 13 bases left between them. The CDR3 DNA reads TGTGCCAGCAGCCAGAACGGGATTACCGATACGCAGTATTTT. Protein product: CASSQNGITDTQYF.

The chain links TRBV4-1 to TRBJ1-5, with D possibly TRBD1 on 6 matching bases. With 3 bases removed from V and 7 bases from J, the gap between germline ends came to 13 bases. The CDR3 is 14 amino acids. Germline V gene lookup returns CDR1 MGHRA and CDR2 YSYEKL. CDR3 protein: CASSHDRYGQPQHF. The DNA of the CDR3 is TGCGCCAGCAGCCACGACAGGTATGGACAGCCCCAGCATTTT.

CDR3 nucleotides: TGTGCCAGCAGGGTGCCTGAGAGGGTAGGTGGCTACACCTTC. It encodes CASRVPERVGGYTF. J is TRBJ1-2 and V is TRBV28; D call uncertain. Deletions cut 6 bases from V and 7 bases from J, with 18 bases between. This CDR3 is built from 14 residues. Germline CDR1 and CDR2: MDHEN and SYDVKM.

The genes are TRBV7-6 and TRBJ2-1; TRBD2 is a possible D gene (6 bases). This CDR3 region has 17 residues. Germline values: CDR1 SGHVS, CDR2 FNYEAQ. Trimming shortened V by 5 bases and J by 0 bases, and 17 bases separated the two germline ends. The CDR3 bases are TGTGCCAGCAGCCAACTTGGCGGGGCGAACTCCTACAATGAGCAGTTCTTC. It specifies CASSQLGGANSYNEQFF.

This clone was counted a few times. This chain connects TRBV5-1 to TRBJ2-5, with unresolved D. This CDR3 region has 15 residues. Trimming removed 1 base from V and 5 bases from J, with 15 bases in between. Germline CDR1 and CDR2: SGHRS and YFSETQ. This CDR3 reads CASSLMPAGGETQYF. CDR3 coding DNA: TGCGCCAGCAGCTTGATGCCGGCTGGCGGTGAGACCCAGTACTTC.

This clone was detected only a few times. The CDR3, as DNA: TGTGCCAGCAGTCATGGAGCGACTGAAGCTTTCTTT. It is translated as CASSHGATEAFF. This chain connects TRBV7-9 to TRBJ1-1; D is unclear. V dropped 6 bases and J dropped 5 bases, with 10 bases sitting between them. CDR3 length: 12 residues. CDR1 is SEHNR, CDR2 FQNEAQ, per germline (reference sequence).

The chain combines TRBV4-2 with TRBJ2-3; 10 nucleotides line up with TRBD2. This CDR3 has 17 amino acids. Germline V gene lookup returns CDR1 LGHNA and CDR2 YNFKEQ. The junction had 4 bases not matched to a gene; V was cut back by 1 base and J by 0 bases. The CDR3 nucleotides read TGTGCCAGCAGCCAAGTGTGGACTAGCGGTAGCACAGATACGCAGTATTTT. This sequence encodes CASSQVWTSGSTDTQYF.

The chain recombines TRBV18 with TRBJ1-1, with TRBD1 matching 8 bases. The CDR3 runs to 14 residues. The germline CDR1 and CDR2 sequences are KGHSH and LQKENI. J lost 0 bases, V lost 4 bases, and 1 base had no gene match. This CDR3 reads CASSLTGVNTEAFF. In DNA, the CDR3 is TGTGCCAGCTCACTGACAGGGGTGAACACTGAAGCTTTCTTT.